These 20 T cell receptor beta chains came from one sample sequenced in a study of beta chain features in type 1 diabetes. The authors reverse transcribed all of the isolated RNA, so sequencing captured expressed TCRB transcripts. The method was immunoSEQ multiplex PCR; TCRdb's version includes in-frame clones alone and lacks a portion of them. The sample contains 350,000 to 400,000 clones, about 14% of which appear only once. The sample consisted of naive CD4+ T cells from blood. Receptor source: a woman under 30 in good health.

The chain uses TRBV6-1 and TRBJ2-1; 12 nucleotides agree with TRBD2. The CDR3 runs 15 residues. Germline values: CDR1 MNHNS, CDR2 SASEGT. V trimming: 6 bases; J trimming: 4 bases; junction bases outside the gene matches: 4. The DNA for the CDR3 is TGTGCCAGCAGAGAGACTAGCGGGGGTTACAATGAGCAGTTCTTC. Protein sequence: CASRETSGGYNEQFF.

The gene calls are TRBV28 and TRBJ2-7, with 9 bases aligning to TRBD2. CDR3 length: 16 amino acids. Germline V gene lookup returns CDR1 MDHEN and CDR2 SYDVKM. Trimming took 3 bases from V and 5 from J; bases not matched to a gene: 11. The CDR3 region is CASSFLLAGFSHEQYF. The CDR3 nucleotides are TGTGCCAGCAGTTTCCTTCTAGCGGGATTCTCTCACGAGCAGTACTTC.

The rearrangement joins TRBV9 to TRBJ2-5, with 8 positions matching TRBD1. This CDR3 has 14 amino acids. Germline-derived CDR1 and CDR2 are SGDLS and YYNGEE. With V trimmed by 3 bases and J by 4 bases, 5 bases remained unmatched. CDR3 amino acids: CASSGDRGPETQYF. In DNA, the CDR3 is TGTGCCAGCAGCGGCGACAGGGGTCCAGAGACCCAGTACTTC.

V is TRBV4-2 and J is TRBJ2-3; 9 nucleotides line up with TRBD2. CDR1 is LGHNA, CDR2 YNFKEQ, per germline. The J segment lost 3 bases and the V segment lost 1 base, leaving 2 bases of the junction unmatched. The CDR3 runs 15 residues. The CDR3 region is CASSQASGVTDTQYF. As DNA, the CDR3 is TGTGCCAGCAGCCAAGCTAGCGGGGTGACAGATACGCAGTATTTT.

For the CDR3, the DNA is TGCAGCACGAGGCTGGTTGGCGGGGGCTCCTACAATGAGCAGTTCTTC. Amino acids: CSTRLVGGGSYNEQFF. This chain links TRBV29-1 with TRBJ2-1, with 7 nucleotides matching TRBD2. The germline CDR1 and CDR2 sequences are SQVTM and ANQGSEA. V trimming: 8 bases; J trimming: 0 bases; junction bases outside the gene matches: 13. The CDR3 loop spans 16 amino acids.

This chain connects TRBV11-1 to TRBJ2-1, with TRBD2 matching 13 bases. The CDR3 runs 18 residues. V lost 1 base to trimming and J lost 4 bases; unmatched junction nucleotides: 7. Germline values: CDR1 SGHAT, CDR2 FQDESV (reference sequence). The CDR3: CASSLEGGGLAGYNEQFF. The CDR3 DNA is TGTGCCAGCAGCTTAGAGGGTGGGGGACTAGCGGGATACAATGAGCAGTTCTTC.

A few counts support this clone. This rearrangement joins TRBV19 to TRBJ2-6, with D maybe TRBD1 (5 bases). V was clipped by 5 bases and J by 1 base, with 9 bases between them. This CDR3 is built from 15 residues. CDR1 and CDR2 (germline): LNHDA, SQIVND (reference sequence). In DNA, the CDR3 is TGTGCCAGTAGTCAAGGGGCTTCTGGGGCCAACGTCCTGACTTTC. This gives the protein CASSQGASGANVLTF.

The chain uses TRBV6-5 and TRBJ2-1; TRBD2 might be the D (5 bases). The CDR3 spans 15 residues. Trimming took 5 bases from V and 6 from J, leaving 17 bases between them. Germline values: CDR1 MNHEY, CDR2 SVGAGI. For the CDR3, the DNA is TGTGCCAGCAGTCCCCGAGGTAGCGCGTTCAATGAGCAGTTCTTC. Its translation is CASSPRGSAFNEQFF.

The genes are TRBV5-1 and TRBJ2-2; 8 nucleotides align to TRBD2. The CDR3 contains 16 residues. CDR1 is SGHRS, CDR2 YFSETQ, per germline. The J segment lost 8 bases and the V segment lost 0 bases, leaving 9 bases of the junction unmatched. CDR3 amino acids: CASSLATSGGSGELFF. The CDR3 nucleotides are TGCGCCAGCAGCTTGGCGACCAGCGGGGGATCGGGGGAGCTGTTTTTT.

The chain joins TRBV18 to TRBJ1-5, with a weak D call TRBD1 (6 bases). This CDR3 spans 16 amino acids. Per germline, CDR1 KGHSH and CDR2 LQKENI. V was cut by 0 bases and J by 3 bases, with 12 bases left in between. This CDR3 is CASSPPPGHLNQPQHF. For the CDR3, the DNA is TGTGCCAGCTCACCACCCCCGGGACACCTCAATCAGCCCCAGCATTTT.

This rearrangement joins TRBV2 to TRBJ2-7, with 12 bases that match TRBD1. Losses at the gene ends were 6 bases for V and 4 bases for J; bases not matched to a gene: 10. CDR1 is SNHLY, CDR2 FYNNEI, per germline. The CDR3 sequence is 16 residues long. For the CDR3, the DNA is TGTGCCAGCAGCGAGGCGGGGACAGGGGGCGAATACGAGCAGTACTTC. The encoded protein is CASSEAGTGGEYEQYF.

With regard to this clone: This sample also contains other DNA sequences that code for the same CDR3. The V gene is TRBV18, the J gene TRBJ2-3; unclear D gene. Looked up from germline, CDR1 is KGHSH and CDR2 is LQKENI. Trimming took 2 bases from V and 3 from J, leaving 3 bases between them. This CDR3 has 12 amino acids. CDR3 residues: CASSPYTDTQYF. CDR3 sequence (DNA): TGTGCCAGCTCACCATATACAGATACGCAGTATTTT.

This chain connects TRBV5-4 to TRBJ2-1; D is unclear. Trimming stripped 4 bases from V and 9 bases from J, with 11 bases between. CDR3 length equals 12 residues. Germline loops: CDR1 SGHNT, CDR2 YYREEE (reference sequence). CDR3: CASSRDPSEQFF. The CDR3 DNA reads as TGTGCCAGCAGCAGAGATCCGAGTGAGCAGTTCTTC.

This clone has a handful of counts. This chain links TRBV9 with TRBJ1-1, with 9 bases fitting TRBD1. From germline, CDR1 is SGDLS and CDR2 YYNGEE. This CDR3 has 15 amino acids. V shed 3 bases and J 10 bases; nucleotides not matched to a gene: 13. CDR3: CASSADRDRVSSAFF. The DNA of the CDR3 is TGTGCCAGCAGCGCGGACCGGGACAGGGTTTCTTCAGCTTTCTTT.

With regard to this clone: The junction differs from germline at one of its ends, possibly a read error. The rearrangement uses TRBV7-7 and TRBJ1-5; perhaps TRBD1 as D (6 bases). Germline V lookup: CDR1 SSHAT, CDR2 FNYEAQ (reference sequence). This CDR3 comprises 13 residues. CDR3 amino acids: CASSLDSNQPQHF. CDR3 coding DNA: TGTGCTAGCAGCTTGGACAGTAATCAGCCCCAGCATTTT.

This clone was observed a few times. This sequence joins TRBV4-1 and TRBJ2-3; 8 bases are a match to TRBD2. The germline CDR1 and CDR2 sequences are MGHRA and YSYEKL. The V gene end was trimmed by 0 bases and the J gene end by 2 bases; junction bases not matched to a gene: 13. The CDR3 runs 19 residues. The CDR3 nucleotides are TGCGCCAGCAGCCAAGATGAAGGACGGAGCGGGGGCGTCACAGATACGCAGTATTTT. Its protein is CASSQDEGRSGGVTDTQYF.

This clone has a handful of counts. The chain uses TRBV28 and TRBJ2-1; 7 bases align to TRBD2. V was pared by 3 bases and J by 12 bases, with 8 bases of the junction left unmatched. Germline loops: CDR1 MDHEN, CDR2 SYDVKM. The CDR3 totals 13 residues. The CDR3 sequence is CASSFRGRVGQFF. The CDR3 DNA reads TGTGCCAGCAGTTTCCGGGGGAGGGTTGGGCAGTTCTTC.

CDR3 residues: CSVDVITSTDTQYF. DNA of the CDR3: TGCAGCGTTGATGTCATAACTAGCACAGATACGCAGTATTTT. The chain employs TRBV29-1 and TRBJ2-3; the D is unclear. Trimming took 3 bases from V and 0 from J, leaving 10 bases between them. From germline, CDR1 is SQVTM and CDR2 ANQGSEA. The CDR3 is made up of 14 amino acids.

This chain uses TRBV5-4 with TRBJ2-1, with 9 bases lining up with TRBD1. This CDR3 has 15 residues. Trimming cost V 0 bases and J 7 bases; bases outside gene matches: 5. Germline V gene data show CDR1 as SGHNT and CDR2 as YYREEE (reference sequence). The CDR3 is CASSLVGQGRNEQFF. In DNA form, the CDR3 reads TGTGCCAGCAGCTTGGTTGGACAGGGGCGGAATGAGCAGTTCTTC.

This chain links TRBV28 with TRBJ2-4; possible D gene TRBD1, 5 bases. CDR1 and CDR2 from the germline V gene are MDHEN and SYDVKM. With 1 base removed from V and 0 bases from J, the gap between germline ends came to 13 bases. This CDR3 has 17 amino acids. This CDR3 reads CASSLSRQYTAKNIQYF. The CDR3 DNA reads TGTGCCAGCAGTTTATCCCGACAGTACACAGCCAAAAACATTCAGTACTTC.